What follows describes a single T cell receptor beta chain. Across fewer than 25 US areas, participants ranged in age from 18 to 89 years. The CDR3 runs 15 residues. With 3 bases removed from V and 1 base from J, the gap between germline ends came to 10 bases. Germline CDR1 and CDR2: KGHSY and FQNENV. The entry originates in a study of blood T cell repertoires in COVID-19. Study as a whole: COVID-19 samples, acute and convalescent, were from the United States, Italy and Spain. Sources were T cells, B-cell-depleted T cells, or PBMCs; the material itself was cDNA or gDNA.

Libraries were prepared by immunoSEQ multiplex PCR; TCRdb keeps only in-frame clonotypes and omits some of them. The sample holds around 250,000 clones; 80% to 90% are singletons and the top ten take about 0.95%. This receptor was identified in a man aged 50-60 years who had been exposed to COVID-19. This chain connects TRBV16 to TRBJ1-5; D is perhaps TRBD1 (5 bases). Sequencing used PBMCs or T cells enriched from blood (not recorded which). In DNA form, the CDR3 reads TGTGCCAGCAGCCAGTCAAGGACAAGCAATCAGCCCCAGCATTTT. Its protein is CASSQSRTSNQPQHF.